Below, 27 T cell receptor beta chains from the same sample are listed, as sequenced in a study of cytomegalovirus exposure and HLA in healthy donors. PCR primers comprised 60 Vbeta and 13 Jbeta primers. Data came from immunoSEQ multiplex PCR; TCRdb stores just in-frame clones and leaves some out. This table holds about 86,000 clones, 60% to 80% found once. Sequencing input: PBMCs. Source of these receptors: a man in his 60s in good health and CMV-seronegative.

The chain carries TRBV16 and TRBJ2-5; the D is unclear. Per germline, CDR1 KGHSY and CDR2 FQNENV. This CDR3 has 12 amino acids. Trimming pared 2 bases from V and 2 bases from J, leaving 3 bases between. The CDR3 DNA reads as TGTGCCAGCAGCCAAGTACAAGAGACCCAGTACTTC. It codes for CASSQVQETQYF.

This sequence joins TRBV18 and TRBJ2-2; D possibly corresponds to TRBD1 (6 bases). CDR3 length: 14 amino acids. Germline CDR1 is KGHSH and CDR2 is LQKENI. Trimming took 8 bases from V and 3 from J, leaving 13 bases between them. The CDR3 spells CASPGTRDTGELFF. The CDR3 DNA sequence: TGTGCCAGCCCCGGGACACGCGACACCGGGGAGCTGTTTTTT.

V usage is TRBV5-4 and J usage is TRBJ2-3, with 14 bases aligning to TRBD2. The germline V gene encodes CDR1 SGHNT and CDR2 YYREEE (reference sequence). This CDR3 has 17 residues. V was clipped by 2 bases and J by 2 bases; unmatched bases: 4. The CDR3 DNA follows: TGTGCCAGCAGCTTCGGGACTAGCGGGAGTCACACAGATACGCAGTATTTT. This translates into CASSFGTSGSHTDTQYF.

The rearrangement links TRBV6-6 to TRBJ1-4; TRBD1 agrees at 7 bases. Trimming at V came to 5 bases and at J to 7 bases, leaving 7 bases not matched to a gene. Germline CDR1 reads MNHNY; CDR2 reads SVGAGI (reference sequence). CDR3 length: 14 amino acids. CDR3 region: CASSPPGQSEKLFF. Written as DNA, the CDR3 is TGTGCCAGCAGTCCCCCGGGACAGAGTGAAAAACTGTTTTTT.

This clone has at least ten counts. The chain joins TRBV6-5 to TRBJ1-5; D not resolved. Germline loops: CDR1 MNHEY, CDR2 SVGAGI. V was cut by 4 bases and J by 4 bases, with 8 bases left in between. The CDR3 is 13 amino acids. The CDR3 region is CASSSRGNQPQHF. CDR3 nucleotide sequence: TGTGCCAGCAGTTCTCGGGGAAATCAGCCCCAGCATTTT.

The chain has TRBV6-5 and TRBJ2-1; D is perhaps TRBD1 (6 bases). CDR1 and CDR2 (germline): MNHEY, SVGAGI. V gave up 6 bases and J gave up 9 bases, with 18 bases separating them. The CDR3 contains 14 residues. The CDR3 DNA is TGTGCCAGCAGCCGACAGGATCTAGAAGTTGAGCAGTTCTTC. As protein: CASSRQDLEVEQFF.

The V call is TRBV6-1, the J call TRBJ2-7, with D maybe TRBD2 (5 bases). V lost 3 bases and J 0 bases, leaving 12 bases between the germline ends. CDR3 length: 15 amino acids. The V gene's germline CDR1 is MNHNS and CDR2 SASEGT. DNA of the CDR3: TGTGCCAGCAGTGATAGGTGGGAGAGCTCCTACGAGCAGTACTTC. Amino acids: CASSDRWESSYEQYF.

The CDR3 protein is CASGDRTGGETQYF. CDR3 nucleotide sequence: TGTGCTAGTGGTGATCGGACAGGGGGAGAGACCCAGTACTTC. The J gene is TRBJ2-5, the V gene TRBV12-5; 10 nucleotides line up with TRBD1. J gave up 4 bases and V 5 bases, and 4 bases lay outside the gene matches. The germline gives CDR1 LGHNT, CDR2 FRNRAP. CDR3 length equals 14 residues.

V gene TRBV4-3 combines with J gene TRBJ2-3, with 8 bases lining up with TRBD1. The CDR3 covers 16 residues. Germline V CDR1 and CDR2: LGHNA, YSLEER. Trimming took 0 bases from V and 5 from J; bases not matched to a gene: 7. CDR3 residues: CASSQEGPDRGDTQYF. The CDR3 DNA is TGCGCCAGCAGCCAAGAAGGACCTGACAGGGGAGATACGCAGTATTTT.

J is TRBJ2-3 and V is TRBV15; 7 bases agree with TRBD2. The ends lost 1 base at V and 3 bases at J; junction bases unmatched: 7. The CDR3 is 16 residues long. Germline V CDR1 and CDR2: LNHNV, YYDKDF (reference sequence). Here the CDR3 reads CATSRVGAGRTDTQYF. The CDR3 region has the DNA TGTGCCACCAGCAGAGTAGGAGCGGGAAGAACAGATACGCAGTATTTT.

The genes are TRBV29-1 and TRBJ1-5, with 10 nucleotides matching TRBD1. The CDR3 sequence is 12 residues long. The junction had 2 bases not matched to a gene; V was cut back by 4 bases and J by 8 bases. The germline V gene encodes CDR1 SQVTM and CDR2 ANQGSEA. The CDR3 bases are TGCAGCGTTGGGGACAGGGGAGAGCCCCAGCATTTT. Encoded protein: CSVGDRGEPQHF.

The CDR3 sequence: CAITGQPETEAFF. The CDR3 bases are TGTGCCATCACCGGACAACCGGAGACTGAAGCTTTCTTT. V and J are TRBV10-3 and TRBJ1-1; a weak D match, TRBD1 (5 bases). The CDR3 loop spans 13 amino acids. V lost 7 bases and J lost 5, with 14 bases in between. From germline, CDR1 is ENHRY and CDR2 SYGVKD.

The rearrangement links TRBV30 to TRBJ1-2; possibly TRBD1 for D (5 bases). CDR1 is GTSNPN, CDR2 SVGIG, per germline (reference sequence). V lost 5 bases, J lost 8 bases, and 15 bases lay in between. The CDR3 contains 12 residues. For the CDR3, the DNA is TGTGCCTGGGGGGGGGACTCTGCCGGCTACACCTTC. This gives the protein CAWGGDSAGYTF.

The chain couples TRBV5-4 to TRBJ2-3; 11 bases agree with TRBD2. The CDR3 loop spans 16 amino acids. Germline CDR1 SGHNT, CDR2 YYREEE (reference sequence). V shed 3 bases, J shed 3 bases, and the junction held 6 bases outside the gene matches. Here the CDR3 DNA reads TGTGCCAGCAGCTCGGGACTAGCGGTGAGAACAGATACGCAGTATTTT. Translation: CASSSGLAVRTDTQYF.

The V and J genes are TRBV19 and TRBJ2-4, with TRBD2 matching over 8 bases. V lost 4 bases to trimming and J lost 1 base; unmatched junction nucleotides: 0. CDR3 length: 14 residues. The germline V gene has CDR1 LNHDA and CDR2 SQIVND (reference sequence). The CDR3 nucleotides are TGTGCCAGTAGTAGCGGGGGGGCCAAAAACATTCAGTACTTC. Its translation: CASSSGGAKNIQYF.

The CDR3 loop reads CASSLDSGYNEQFF. The CDR3 bases are TGTGCCAGCAGTCTCGATTCAGGGTACAATGAGCAGTTCTTC. The chain links TRBV6-5 to TRBJ2-1, with D perhaps TRBD1 (5 bases). The CDR3 consists of 14 residues. Trimming took off 5 bases at V and 4 bases at J, with 12 bases between the two ends. Per the germline V gene, CDR1 is MNHEY and CDR2 is SVGAGI.

The rearrangement joins TRBV19 to TRBJ2-2; D may be TRBD2 (6 bases). CDR3 size: 14 residues. Germline V lookup: CDR1 LNHDA, CDR2 SQIVND (reference sequence). V lost 7 bases and J lost 3, with 12 bases in between. CDR3 sequence reads: CASMGLRDTGELFF. The CDR3 region has the DNA TGTGCCAGTATGGGACTCCGCGACACCGGGGAGCTGTTTTTT.

The chain combines TRBV5-4 with TRBJ1-5; a possible D gene is TRBD1 (6 bases). Germline V gene lookup returns CDR1 SGHNT and CDR2 YYREEE (reference sequence). V was pared by 4 bases and J by 0 bases, with 20 bases between. The CDR3 spans 18 residues. CDR3 protein: CASSQDGGGRYSNQPQHF. DNA for the CDR3: TGTGCCAGCAGCCAAGACGGGGGGGGCCGTTATAGCAATCAGCCCCAGCATTTT.

The rearrangement joins TRBV28 to TRBJ2-5, with D possibly being TRBD2 (6 bases). In germline, CDR1 is MDHEN, CDR2 SYDVKM. V dropped 5 bases and J dropped 1 base, with 17 bases sitting between them. CDR3 size: 16 residues. The CDR3 is CASSTPGAGSQETQYF. DNA of the CDR3: TGTGCCAGCAGTACTCCAGGCGCGGGGTCCCAAGAGACCCAGTACTTC.

This clone was detected only once. The J gene is TRBJ2-3, the V gene TRBV19; TRBD1 matches at 12 bases. The CDR3 extends over 16 amino acids. Per the germline V gene, CDR1 is LNHDA and CDR2 is SQIVND (reference sequence). J was trimmed by 6 bases and V by 2 bases; bases with no gene match: 6. CDR3 coding DNA: TGTGCCAGTAGTATATGGGACAGGGGGCTGGTGGATACGCAGTATTTT. Encoded protein: CASSIWDRGLVDTQYF.

In regard to this clone: A junction end diverges from the germline sequence, so it may reflect a read error. J is TRBJ1-3 and V is TRBV5-3, with TRBD1 identical over 8 bases. TRBV5-3 is designated an ORF whose function remains uncertain. The CDR3 runs 12 residues. The CDR3 DNA reads as TGTGCCAGAAGCCACACCCGGGGACAGGCGAACTTT. Translating it yields CARSHTRGQANF.

V is TRBV2 and J is TRBJ2-7; perhaps TRBD1 as D (5 bases). The CDR3 is 17 amino acids. Germline CDR1 is SNHLY and CDR2 is FYNNEI. Trimming removed 4 bases at V and 5 bases at J, with 24 bases between. This chain's CDR3 is CASSGRSRAGSLHEQYF. CDR3 bases: TGTGCCAGCAGTGGGCGGAGTAGGGCAGGGTCCCTCCACGAGCAGTACTTC.

This clone occurred once. The CDR3 nucleotides are TGTGCCAGCAGTTACTCGGGGGGTTGGAGGGCTTTCTTT. This translates into CASSYSGGWRAFF. The chain employs TRBV6-5 and TRBJ1-1; possible D gene TRBD1, 5 bases. V lost 0 bases and J 11 bases, leaving 13 bases between the germline ends. CDR1 MNHEY and CDR2 SVGAGI come from the germline V gene. The CDR3 runs to 13 residues.

This CDR3 reads CASSVPSIGAGELFF. The CDR3 region has the DNA TGTGCCAGCAGCGTGCCGTCCATCGGGGCCGGGGAGCTGTTTTTT. The V gene is TRBV5-4, the J gene TRBJ2-2, with a weak D call TRBD2 (5 bases). The germline CDR1 and CDR2 sequences are SGHNT and YYREEE (reference sequence). Trimming took off 4 bases at V and 6 bases at J, with 16 bases between the two ends. The CDR3 is 15 amino acids.

The chain links TRBV5-4 to TRBJ2-3, with D maybe TRBD2 (6 bases). V was trimmed by 2 bases and J by 6 bases, leaving 10 bases between them. Per the germline V gene, CDR1 is SGHNT and CDR2 is YYREEE (reference sequence). The CDR3 is made up of 13 amino acids. CDR3 loop: CASSFSSVDTQYF. DNA of the CDR3: TGTGCCAGCAGCTTTTCTAGCGTTGATACGCAGTATTTT.

The gene calls are TRBV7-6 and TRBJ2-2; D possibly corresponds to TRBD2 (6 bases). V lost 1 base and J 4 bases, leaving 10 bases between the germline ends. Looked up from germline, CDR1 is SGHVS and CDR2 is FNYEAQ. The CDR3 length is 15 residues. CDR3 bases: TGTGCCAGCAGCTTAGGACTAGAGAGCACCGGGGAGCTGTTTTTT. It yields the protein CASSLGLESTGELFF.

V usage is TRBV6-4 and J usage is TRBJ2-1, with D perhaps matching TRBD1 (6 bases). V was clipped by 5 bases and J by 4 bases, with 15 bases between them. Germline lookup yields CDR1 MRHNA and CDR2 SNTAGT. The CDR3 sequence is 15 residues long. The CDR3 nucleotides are TGTGCCAGCAGTCTGGACAGTACTCTGTACAATGAGCAGTTCTTC. Its translation: CASSLDSTLYNEQFF.